The entry that follows covers one TCR beta chain sequence. Mismatch with germline at one junction end may stem from a read error. This specimen belongs to a study of blood T cell repertoires in COVID-19. Study summary: Material from acute and convalescent COVID-19 was sourced from the United States, Italy and Spain. PBMCs, B-cell-depleted T cells, or T cells were the source of the cDNA or gDNA that made up the material.

This CDR3 is built from 16 residues. The germline CDR1 and CDR2 sequences are MDHEN and SYDVKM. How the authors handled the data: By means of reference gene primer amplification, nucleated cell counts were estimated. TCRdb keeps only in-frame clones here, not all; method: immunoSEQ multiplex PCR. V and J calls plus clone size are reproduced from that table; the DNA served to infer D and trimming. The sample contains 280,000 or so clones, about 91% of which appear only once. The V gene is TRBV28, the J gene TRBJ2-7; TRBD2 agrees at 7 bases. The clonotype was recovered from a woman aged 25 to 39 who had recovered from COVID-19. Sequencing was done on a sample of peripheral blood. The CDR3 nucleotides are TGTGCCAGCAGTACATTCGGAGCGGGGACCTCCCACGAGCAGTACTTC. Amino acid sequence: CASSTFGAGTSHEQYF.